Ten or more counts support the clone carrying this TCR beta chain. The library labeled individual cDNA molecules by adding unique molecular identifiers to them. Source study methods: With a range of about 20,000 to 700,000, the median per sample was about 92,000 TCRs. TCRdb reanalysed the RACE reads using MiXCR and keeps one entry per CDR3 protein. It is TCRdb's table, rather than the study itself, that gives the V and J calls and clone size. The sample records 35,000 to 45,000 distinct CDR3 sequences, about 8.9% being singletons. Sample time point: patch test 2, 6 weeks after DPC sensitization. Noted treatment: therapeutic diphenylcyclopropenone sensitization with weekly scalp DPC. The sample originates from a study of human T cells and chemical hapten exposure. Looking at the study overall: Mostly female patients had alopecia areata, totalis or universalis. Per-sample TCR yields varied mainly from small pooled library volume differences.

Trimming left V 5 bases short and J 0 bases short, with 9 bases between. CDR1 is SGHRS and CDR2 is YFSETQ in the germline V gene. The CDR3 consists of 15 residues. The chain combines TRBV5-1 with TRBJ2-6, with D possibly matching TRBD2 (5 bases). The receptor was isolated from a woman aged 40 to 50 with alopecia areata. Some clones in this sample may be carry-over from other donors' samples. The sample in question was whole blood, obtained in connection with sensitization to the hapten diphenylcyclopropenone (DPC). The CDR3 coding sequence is TGCGCCAGCAGGACTACAGACTCTGGGGCCAACGTCCTGACTTTC. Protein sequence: CASRTTDSGANVLTF. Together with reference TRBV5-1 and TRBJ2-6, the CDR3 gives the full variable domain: KAGVTQTPRYLIKTRGQQVTLSCSPISGHRSVSWYQQTPGQGLQFLFEYFSETQRNKGNFPGRFSGRQFSNSRSEMNVSTLELGDSALYLCASRTTDSGANVLTFGAGSRLTVL.